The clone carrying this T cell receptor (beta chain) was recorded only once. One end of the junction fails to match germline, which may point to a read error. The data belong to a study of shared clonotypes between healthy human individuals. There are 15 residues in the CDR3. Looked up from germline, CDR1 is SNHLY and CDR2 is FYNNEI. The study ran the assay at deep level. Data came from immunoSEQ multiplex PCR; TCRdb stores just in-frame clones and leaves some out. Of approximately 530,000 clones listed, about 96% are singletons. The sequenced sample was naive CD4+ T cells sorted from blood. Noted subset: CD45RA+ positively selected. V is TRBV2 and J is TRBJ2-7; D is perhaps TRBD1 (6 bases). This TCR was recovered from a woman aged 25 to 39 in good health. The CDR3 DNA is TGTGCCAGCAGGGAAGACAGGCCTAGCTCCTACGAGCAGTACTTC. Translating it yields CASREDRPSSYEQYF.